The present T cell receptor beta chain was sequenced within a study of shared clonotypes between healthy human individuals. Study details: Donor ages ranged 18 to 49 years: a couple of women, a few men. CD4 naive cells filled three plates per donor, CD4 memory three, CD8 naive two and CD8 memory one.

Each sorted subset replicate got 200 ng genomic DNA, 25,000 to 35,000 genomes. The assay was immunoSEQ multiplex PCR, and TCRdb's table has in-frame clones only and misses some. Counted here are fewer than 1.4 million clones, around three quarters occurring once; the ten biggest clones make up 0.5% to 0.65%. The germline V gene encodes CDR1 SGHKS and CDR2 YYEKEE (reference sequence). V lost 2 bases to trimming and J lost 7 bases, with 16 bases between them. The CDR3 consists of 14 residues. Division of CD4+ cells produced a CD45RA+ naive subset and a CD45RA-negative memory subset. The receptor was derived from a man younger than 30 in good health. Some clones in this sample may be carry-over from other donors' samples. The V gene is TRBV5-5, the J gene TRBJ2-7; TRBD1 might be the D (7 bases). Specimen: memory CD4+ T cells from PBMCs. Subset specified: CD45RA-negative fraction. CDR3: CASSFPRGAEEQYF. The CDR3 DNA follows: TGTGCCAGCAGCTTCCCCAGGGGGGCGGAGGAGCAGTACTTC.